Reported below is one T cell receptor beta chain. The antigen is not known. Clones were sequenced by immunoSEQ multiplex PCR, and TCRdb holds only the in-frame ones, with some missing. The sample holds about 140,000 clones, less than 95% seen once. This sample was taken from a study of T cell responses to AZD1222 COVID-19 vaccine. Study-level results: Nearly half of spike-specific TCRs reportedly target unmutated variant regions. Baseline serostatus was positive in only five to seven AZD1222 recipients. Every sample of the repertoires postdated the peak T cell response.

Germline V lookup: CDR1 SGHNT, CDR2 YYREEE (reference sequence). CDR3 length: 13 amino acids. Trimming removed 0 bases from V and 4 bases from J, with 2 bases in between. This specimen consisted of peripheral blood, obtained 28 days after the second dose of the MenACWY control vaccine. This chain links TRBV5-4 with TRBJ2-6; D is undetermined. The source of this sequence is an adult who received the MenACWY meningococcal vaccine as a control. In DNA form, the CDR3 reads TGTGCCAGCAGCTTGGACGGGGCCAACGTCCTGACTTTC. Amino acids: CASSLDGANVLTF.